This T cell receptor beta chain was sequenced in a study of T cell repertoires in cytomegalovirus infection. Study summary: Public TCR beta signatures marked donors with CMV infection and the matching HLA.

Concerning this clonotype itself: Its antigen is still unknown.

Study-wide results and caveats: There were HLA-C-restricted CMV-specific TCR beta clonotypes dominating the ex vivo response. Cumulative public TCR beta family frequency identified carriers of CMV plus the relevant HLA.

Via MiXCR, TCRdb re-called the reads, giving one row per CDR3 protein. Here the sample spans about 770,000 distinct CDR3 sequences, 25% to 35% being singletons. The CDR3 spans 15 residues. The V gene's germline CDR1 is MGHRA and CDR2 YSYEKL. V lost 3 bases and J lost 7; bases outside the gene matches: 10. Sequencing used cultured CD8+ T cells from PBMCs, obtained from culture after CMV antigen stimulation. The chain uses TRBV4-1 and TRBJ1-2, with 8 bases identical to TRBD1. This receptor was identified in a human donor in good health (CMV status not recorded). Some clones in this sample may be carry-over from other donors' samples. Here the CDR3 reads CASSQTDREAGGYTF. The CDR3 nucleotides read TGCGCCAGCAGCCAGACGGACAGGGAAGCTGGTGGCTACACCTTC.